Below, one T cell receptor beta chain is given with its context. This clonotype occurred once. This receptor's antigen is unknown. Base qualities were left out, and no much larger clone turns up one base away. A single read offers scant evidence. The cysteine opens and the phenylalanine closes a CDR3 of 15 amino acids. The sequence is cut down to CDR3 DNA, 45 bases in frame from base 1. CDR1 SQVTM and CDR2 ANQGSEA were looked up in the germline V gene. The germline V end is reduced by 4 bases and the J end by 2 bases; junction bases left unmatched: 7. The data stem from a study of T cells in Graves' hyperthyroidism and ophthalmopathy (dated by TCRdb to between 2018 and 2020). Study-wide context: A discovery cohort of about a hundred patients, 43 with Graves' ophthalmopathy and under 60 with stable Graves' hyperthyroidism, was used to find distinguishing TCR V-J signatures. Prospective prediction of ophthalmopathy was tested in an independent validation cohort consisting of fewer than 20 hyperthyroidism patients and over 15 patients who later progressed to ophthalmopathy. The 90 to 100 discovery patients were randomly divided into training and test sets at a 7:3 ratio. The study also compared thyroid tissue and blood T-cell repertoires from about 6 Graves' hyperthyroidism patients. After sampling, hyperthyroidism patients received methimazole starting at 30 mg daily, and ophthalmopathy patients received high-dose intravenous methylprednisolone. TCR Vbeta CDR3 sequencing of roughly 140 peripheral blood samples (43 ophthalmopathy, about 74 hyperthyroidism and approximately 17 progressor patients) is reported in the paper. Results and caveats for the whole study, not just this receptor: Sample size was not statistically predetermined, and investigators were not blinded to group allocation. In cross-validation, a model built on a 13 V-J signature told ophthalmopathy apart from stable hyperthyroidism with over 85% sensitivity and around 83% specificity, and in testing the same model reached 80%/75%. In validation, the model predicted progression to ophthalmopathy a median of roughly 6.2 months before onset, with roughly 70% sensitivity and roughly 77% specificity. Most expanded thyroid clonotypes (frequency above 0.001) were also detected in blood, suggesting blood repertoires may reflect thyroid immune responses.

A patient counted as having stable Graves' hyperthyroidism if no progression to ophthalmopathy occurred over 18 months of follow-up. Hyperthyroidism patients were newly diagnosed, with disease duration under 2 months, and aged 18 to 65 years. Any patient with an uncontrolled infection, another autoimmune disease, pregnancy or lactation was excluded. Diagnoses were established on the basis of clinical symptoms, serum thyroxine and TRAb, thyroid ultrasound, and orbital computed tomography. Total RNA was extracted with Trizol reagent, and quality was checked on an Agilent 2100 Bioanalyzer. TCR beta CDR3 regions were amplified from RNA transcripts. For the first round of RT-PCR on the TCR CDR3, the HTBI primer set was used together with the Qiagen OneStep RT-PCR kit. A second multiplex PCR round built the libraries, followed by size selection and purification. Paired-end sequencing of the libraries was performed with 100 bp reads on an Illumina HiSeq2000. The original methods were these. SOAPnuke was used to process the raw data, removing reads that contained adapters or uncalled bases, had a mean Phred below 15, or lacked an exact match to the constant primer or identifier. High-quality paired reads were merged using COPE v1.2.5, and each unique nucleotide sequence was defined as a clonotype. MiTCR v1.1 was used to align clonotypes to the IMGT TRBV, TRBD and TRBJ reference segments. The analysis included only V-J combinations with a frequency above 0.0001, which together covered roughly 99% of the repertoires. A TCS score was defined as the ratio of F50 (clonal expansion) to E x V (chaos), with BLOSUM62-based TCRdist applied between CDR3 peptides within each V-J. Welch's t-statistics and random forest reduced 514 V-J features to 10 to 15, which were used in a naive Bayes classifier (R e1071). The similarity between thyroid and blood repertoires was quantified using the Morisita-Horn index. Using fastp trimming at Q25 and MiXCR clonotype assembly, TCRdb reanalyzed the public sequencing data and kept in-frame beta chains. Each CDR3 protein appears once, grouped with its most common genes and DNA. The authors' filters were not applied to this entry. This sample has fewer than 750,000 distinct CDR3 sequences in its table, and around 45% of those were observed once. The biggest ten clones account for around 7.7% of the sample.

The chain couples TRBV29-1 to TRBJ2-7; 11 bases in the junction line up with TRBD1. Sequencing used peripheral blood or thyroid tissue (not recorded which). The sequence derives from a woman aged 18-29 years with Graves' hyperthyroidism. The nucleotide sequence reads as follows: TGCAGCGTTGCCTTACCGGGACAGGGGGCCTACGAGCAGTACTTC. It codes for CSVALPGQGAYEQYF.